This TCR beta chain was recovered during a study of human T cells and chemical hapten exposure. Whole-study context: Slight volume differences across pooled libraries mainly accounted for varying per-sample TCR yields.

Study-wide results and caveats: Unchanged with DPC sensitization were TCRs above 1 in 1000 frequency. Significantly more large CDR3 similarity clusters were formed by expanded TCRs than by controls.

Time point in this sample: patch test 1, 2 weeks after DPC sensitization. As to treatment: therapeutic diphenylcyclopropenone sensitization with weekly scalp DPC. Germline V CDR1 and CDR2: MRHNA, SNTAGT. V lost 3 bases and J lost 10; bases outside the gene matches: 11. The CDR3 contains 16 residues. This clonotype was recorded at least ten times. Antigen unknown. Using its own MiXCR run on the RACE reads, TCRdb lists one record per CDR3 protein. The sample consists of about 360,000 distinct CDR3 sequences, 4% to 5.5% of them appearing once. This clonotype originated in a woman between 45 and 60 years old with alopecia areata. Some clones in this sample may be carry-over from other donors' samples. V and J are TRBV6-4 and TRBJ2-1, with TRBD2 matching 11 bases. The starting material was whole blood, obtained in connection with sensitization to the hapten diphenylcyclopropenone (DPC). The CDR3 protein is CASSEFVAGGQGEQFF. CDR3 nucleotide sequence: TGTGCCAGCAGTGAATTTGTAGCGGGAGGGCAAGGCGAGCAGTTCTTC.